This section outlines one T cell receptor (beta chain) sequence together with its context. By its share of the sample, this clonotype is medium-sized (0.01 to 0.1%). The antigen it binds to is not known. It has no much larger one-base neighbor in the sample; base qualities were not kept. This specimen comes from a study of molecular identifiers for immune sequencing clone quantification (dated by TCRdb to 2017 to 2018). Looking at the study overall: In a replicate experiment, RNA from roughly 20,000 or 100,000 naive CD8 T cells was split into five aliquots, four of which were sequenced. The study was a methods study using CD8 T cells to benchmark molecular-identifier clustering-based TCR repertoire sequencing (MIDCIRS) and TCR RNA copy counting. On the study overall, not on this receptor specifically: Naive libraries contained spiked-in Jurkat TCR RNA (more than 9 copies' worth), which is not part of the donor repertoire. In CMV-specific effector cells, over 97% of molecules were held by clones above 20 RNA copies, whereas under 1% of molecules were held by such clones in naive cells. When barcode sub-clustering was not used, chimeric consensus sequences inflated TCR diversity, with chimeras reaching as high as 47%. Spiked-in Jurkat TCR RNA equivalent to a single cell was reported to be detectable even among 850,000 to 1,000,000 naive CD8 T cells. Roughly 3 recovered TCR RNA copies per cell were obtained by modeling, versus around 10 by digital PCR, implying a capture efficiency of 25% to 35%. The sizes of highly expanded clones could end up underestimated when identical TCR molecules share a barcode.

From a lookup of the germline V gene, CDR1 and CDR2 are SGHDN and FVKESK. Counted from cysteine to phenylalanine, this CDR3 has 15 amino acids. The entry retains the CDR3 DNA only, 45 bases that are in frame from base 1. V loses 1 base of germline sequence and J loses 0 bases, and the interval between the two ends is 9 bases. Libraries of naive CD8 T cells were built from anywhere between about 17,000 and 1,000,000 sorted cells, with 10%, 30% or 50% of the purified RNA used. On a BD FACSAria II, naive CD8 T cells were FACS-sorted as CD8+CD4-CCR7+CD45RA+ and collected into RLT Plus buffer. Detection sensitivity was tested by spiking Jurkat RNA equal to roughly nine TCR copies' worth into samples containing roughly 17,000-1,000,000 naive CD8 T cells. Enrichment of CD8 T cells was performed with RosetteSep CD8+ T Cell Enrichment Cocktail and Ficoll-Paque, after which ACK red cell lysis was carried out.

Libraries were prepared through PCR. The listed sequencing device is NextSeq 500. Preparation of bulk TCR libraries followed a previously described approach, with the TCR primers listed in Table S5. Total RNA was purified with the Qiagen AllPrep DNA/RNA kit. Before analysis, reads from multiple sequencing runs of the same library were pooled. Turning to the authors' computational methods: Reads were retained only if an exact TCR constant sequence was present, and the retained reads were trimmed to 150 nt and grouped according to their 12-nt molecular barcodes. Reads inside each barcode group were sub-clustered using a 15% Levenshtein threshold, and a quality-weighted consensus sequence was constructed for each RNA molecule. Non-functional sequences were removed, as were lower-count sequences one edit away from another. Barcode sub-clusters with fewer than 20% of the maximum read count were removed, based on fitting two negative binomial distributions. TCRdb redid the processing of the public reads, applying fastp at Q25 and MiXCR, and retained in-frame beta chains. Every CDR3 protein is listed once, alongside the most common genes and DNA of its rows. Here the V and J calls rest on TCRdb's processing, not on the authors' analysis. The sample profile shows approximately 680,000 distinct CDR3 sequences; approximately 24% of them were found once. The ten largest make up 0.7% to 0.95% of the sample.

This chain joins TRBV14 to TRBJ1-1; the D gene lacks a confident call. The sample taken for sequencing was naive CD8+ T cells from blood, with Jurkat cell RNA spiked in. According to the study, the label for this sample's cell subset or site signals: FACS-sorted CD8+CD4-CCR7+CD45RA+ naive T cells. This sequence was found in a human donor in good health. Some libraries in this study had Jurkat cell RNA spiked in. For the CDR3, the sequence is CASSQAGALNTEAFF. The nucleotide sequence is TGTGCCAGCAGCCAAGCAGGAGCTCTGAACACTGAAGCTTTCTTT.